The 25 T cell receptor beta chains below all came from one sample that was sequenced in a study of blood T cell repertoires in COVID-19. TCRdb's copy holds only in-frame clones and misses some; the assay was immunoSEQ multiplex PCR. The repertoire consists of over 250,000 clones, with around three quarters occurring once and the leading ten covering around 3.2%. Source material: peripheral blood. The receptors shown here come from an elderly woman with acute or convalescent COVID-19.

A few counts support this clone. The V call is TRBV18, the J call TRBJ2-2; TRBD1 aligns across 9 bases. CDR1 and CDR2 (germline): KGHSH, LQKENI. CDR3 length: 15 amino acids. V lost 5 bases to trimming and J lost 6 bases; unmatched junction nucleotides: 7. The CDR3: CASSSTGGVAGELFF. CDR3 coding DNA: TGTGCCAGCTCATCTACAGGGGGCGTCGCCGGGGAGCTGTTTTTT.

The V gene is TRBV9, the J gene TRBJ2-5; 7 nucleotides line up with TRBD1. The CDR3 runs 15 residues. Germline CDR1 SGDLS, CDR2 YYNGEE. V gave up 4 bases and J gave up 4 bases; unmatched junction bases: 10. CDR3 protein: CASSTRQGSGETQYF. The CDR3 region has the DNA TGTGCCAGCAGCACCCGACAGGGTTCGGGAGAGACCCAGTACTTC.

V gene TRBV29-1 combines with J gene TRBJ1-1, with D possibly being TRBD1 (6 bases). The CDR3 extends over 12 amino acids. Between the trimmed V and J ends, which lost 6 bases and 3 bases, there was a span of 11 bases. Germline V gives CDR1 SQVTM, CDR2 ANQGSEA. The CDR3 here is CSVIQGYTEAFF. CDR3 DNA: TGCAGCGTCATACAGGGATACACTGAAGCTTTCTTT. Together with reference TRBV29-1 and TRBJ1-1, the CDR3 gives the full variable domain: SAVISQKPSRDICQRGTSLTIQCQVDSQVTMMFWYRQQPGQSLTLIATANQGSEATYESGFVIDKFPISRPNLTFSTLTVSNMSPEDSSIYLCSVIQGYTEAFFGQGTRLTVV.

The V gene is TRBV3-1 (or the pseudogene TRBV3-2), the J gene TRBJ1-1; no firm D call. The CDR3 extends over 12 amino acids. From germline, CDR1 is LGHDT and CDR2 YNNKEL (reference sequence). With 9 bases removed from V and 8 bases from J, the gap between germline ends came to 16 bases. The DNA for the CDR3 is TGTGCCAGTCACGGGGTAGGAGGCGAAGCTTTCTTT. It yields the protein CASHGVGGEAFF.

DNA of the CDR3: TGTGCCAGTAGGCGACTAGACAGGGGGGATAATCAGCCCCAGCATTTT. Encoded protein: CASRRLDRGDNQPQHF. The rearrangement joins TRBV19 to TRBJ1-5; 9 nucleotides agree with TRBD1. J gave up 4 bases and V 6 bases, and 10 bases lay outside the gene matches. The CDR3 runs 16 residues. CDR1 and CDR2 from the germline V gene are LNHDA and SQIVND (reference sequence).

CDR3 sequence reads: CASRGQGSISTEQYF. DNA for the CDR3: TGCGCCAGCAGGGGACAGGGGAGTATAAGCACCGAGCAGTACTTC. The J gene is TRBJ2-7, the V gene TRBV5-1; 10 bases match TRBD1. V lost 5 bases to trimming and J lost 6 bases; unmatched junction nucleotides: 11. CDR3 size: 15 residues. CDR1 and CDR2 from the germline V gene are SGHRS and YFSETQ. Based on the CDR3 plus reference TRBV5-1 and TRBJ2-7, the full variable domain is KAGVTQTPRYLIKTRGQQVTLSCSPISGHRSVSWYQQTPGQGLQFLFEYFSETQRNKGNFPGRFSGRQFSNSRSEMNVSTLELGDSALYLCASRGQGSISTEQYFGPGTRLTVT.

The rearrangement joins TRBV24-1 to TRBJ1-5; 8 bases are shared with TRBD1. Germline CDR1 is KGHDR and CDR2 is SFDVKD. The CDR3 is 19 residues long. The J segment lost 0 bases and the V segment lost 1 base, leaving 10 bases of the junction unmatched. The CDR3 DNA sequence: TGTGCCACCAGTGATTTCCGACAGGGGCCCTCCTATAGCAATCAGCCCCAGCATTTT. Protein product: CATSDFRQGPSYSNQPQHF.

This chain uses TRBV3-1 (or the pseudogene TRBV3-2) with TRBJ2-3; TRBD2 agrees at 12 bases. The CDR3 loop spans 15 amino acids. V dropped 7 bases and J dropped 1; count of bases not matched to a gene: 3. The germline V gene encodes CDR1 LGHDT and CDR2 YNNKEL (reference sequence). The CDR3 DNA reads TGTGCCAGCACTGGACTAGCGGGACGCACAGATACGCAGTATTTT. It encodes CASTGLAGRTDTQYF.

This clone was seen a single time. CDR3 in DNA: TGTGCCAGCAGCGTAGGGGCTAGCGGCGCAGGAGAGACCCAGTACTTC. This gives the protein CASSVGASGAGETQYF. The genes are TRBV9 and TRBJ2-5; 7 bases are a match to TRBD2. The CDR3 extends over 16 amino acids. The V gene end was trimmed by 0 bases and the J gene end by 4 bases; junction bases not matched to a gene: 9. Germline CDR1 and CDR2: SGDLS and YYNGEE.

The V gene is TRBV15, the J gene TRBJ2-6, with 8 bases matching TRBD1. Germline V gene data show CDR1 as LNHNV and CDR2 as YYDKDF (reference sequence). This CDR3 region has 18 residues. J lost 4 bases, V lost 5 bases, and 13 bases had no gene match. DNA for the CDR3: TGTGCCACCAGCCCAGGGCCGGACAGGGCTTCCGGGGCCAACGTCCTGACTTTC. Translating gives CATSPGPDRASGANVLTF.

This clone was observed a single time. DNA of the CDR3: TGTGCCAGCAGCTTAGCCCCCGACACGTATGGCTACACCTTC. The encoded protein is CASSLAPDTYGYTF. The rearrangement joins TRBV11-2 to TRBJ1-2; D ambiguous. CDR3 length: 14 amino acids. Trimming pared 1 base from V and 5 bases from J, leaving 11 bases between. Germline V lookup: CDR1 SGHAT, CDR2 FQNNGV. The full variable domain, its missing parts supplied by reference TRBV11-2 and TRBJ1-2, is EAGVAQSPRYKIIEKRQSVAFWCNPISGHATLYWYQQILGQGPKLLIQFQNNGVVDDSQLPKDRFSAERLKGVDSTLKIQPAKLEDSAVYLCASSLAPDTYGYTFGSGTRLTVV.

As regards this clone: In the same sample, other DNA sequences code for this CDR3. The genes are TRBV18 and TRBJ1-1; weak D call: TRBD1 (6 bases). Trimming removed 3 bases from V and 1 base from J, with 9 bases in between. Germline V lookup: CDR1 KGHSH, CDR2 LQKENI. The CDR3 length is 14 residues. Here the CDR3 DNA reads TGTGCCAGCTCACCGGGACAATCGAACACTGAAGCTTTCTTT. Translation: CASSPGQSNTEAFF.

The rearrangement joins TRBV6-5 to TRBJ1-1; tentative D call: TRBD1 (6 bases). The CDR3 runs to 14 residues. Trimming removed 6 bases at V and 2 bases at J, with 13 bases between. CDR1 is MNHEY, CDR2 SVGAGI, per germline. The CDR3 is CASRRTGSNTEAFF. DNA for the CDR3: TGTGCCAGCAGACGAACAGGGTCCAACACTGAAGCTTTCTTT.

The chain recombines TRBV4-1 with TRBJ2-4; 9 bases are a match to TRBD1. The germline V gene has CDR1 MGHRA and CDR2 YSYEKL. With 4 bases clipped from V and 7 bases from J, the junction kept 20 bases outside the gene matches. This CDR3 region has 19 residues. The CDR3 DNA reads as TGCGCCAGCAGCCTAGCCCCGACTATACCGGGACAGGGAAGGAACATTCAGTACTTC. As protein: CASSLAPTIPGQGRNIQYF.

The chain employs TRBV5-1 and TRBJ2-7; D gene ambiguous. V dropped 2 bases and J dropped 1 base, with 10 bases sitting between them. Germline V lookup: CDR1 SGHRS, CDR2 YFSETQ. This CDR3 comprises 14 residues. CDR3 amino acids: CASSLDAISYEQYF. CDR3 bases: TGCGCCAGCAGCTTAGATGCTATTTCCTACGAGCAGTACTTC.

This clone was seen once. This chain joins TRBV6-6 and TRBJ2-5, with 8 nucleotides matching TRBD1. The CDR3 is made up of 16 amino acids. Germline values: CDR1 MNHNY, CDR2 SVGAGI (reference sequence). After removal of 2 bases from V and 4 bases from J, the junction contained 9 bases not matched to a gene. CDR3 in DNA: TGTGCCAGCAGTTACCCGACAGGGGTTGGGACAGAGACCCAGTACTTC. This gives the protein CASSYPTGVGTETQYF.

V is TRBV10-3 and J is TRBJ1-1; TRBD1 matches 8 bases. The CDR3 sequence is 15 residues long. Trimming cost V 2 bases and J 5 bases; bases outside gene matches: 7. Germline CDR1 is ENHRY and CDR2 is SYGVKD. The CDR3 is CAISEGTGPRTEAFF. The CDR3 DNA follows: TGTGCCATCAGTGAGGGGACAGGACCCCGGACTGAAGCTTTCTTT.

In nucleotides, the CDR3 is TGTGCCAGCAGCTTAGACCCAGGAGGGATCACTGAAGCTTTCTTT. This gives the protein CASSLDPGGITEAFF. The J gene is TRBJ1-1, the V gene TRBV7-3; D is undetermined. The CDR3 is 15 amino acids. CDR1 is SGHTA and CDR2 is FQGTGA in the germline V gene. V was shortened by 2 bases and J by 4 bases, with 14 bases between the two germline ends.

The chain carries TRBV7-2 and TRBJ2-7; weak D call: TRBD2 (6 bases). Per the germline V gene, CDR1 is SGHTA and CDR2 is FQGNSA. V was clipped by 4 bases and J by 7 bases, with 11 bases between them. The CDR3 has 12 residues. The CDR3 region is CASSSTRGEQYF. The CDR3 DNA sequence: TGTGCCAGCAGCTCAACCCGGGGGGAGCAGTACTTC. The entire variable domain, with the rest obtained from reference TRBV7-2 and TRBJ2-7, is as follows: GAGVSQSPSNKVTEKGKDVELRCDPISGHTALYWYRQSLGQGLEFLIYFQGNSAPDKSGLPSDRFSAERTGGSVSTLTIQRTQQEDSAVYLCASSSTRGEQYFGPGTRLTVT.

This clone was found once. The V gene is TRBV6-5, the J gene TRBJ2-7; 8 nucleotides align to TRBD2. The CDR3 has 14 residues. Germline V CDR1 and CDR2: MNHEY, SVGAGI. V lost 2 bases to trimming and J lost 2 bases; unmatched junction nucleotides: 2. Here the CDR3 reads CASSYGAGAYEQYF. The DNA for the CDR3 is TGTGCCAGCAGTTACGGAGCGGGGGCCTACGAGCAGTACTTC.

This rearrangement joins TRBV5-4 to TRBJ1-2; TRBD1 might be the D (5 bases). Per the germline V gene, CDR1 is SGHNT and CDR2 is YYREEE (reference sequence). V lost 5 bases, J lost 0 bases, and 11 bases lay in between. This CDR3 region has 14 residues. The CDR3: CASRRQLTNYGYTF. Written as DNA, the CDR3 is TGTGCCAGCAGGAGACAGCTCACTAACTATGGCTACACCTTC. Using reference TRBV5-4 and TRBJ1-2 for the parts outside the CDR3, the full variable domain is ETGVTQSPTHLIKTRGQQVTLRCSSQSGHNTVSWYQQALGQGPQFIFQYYREEENGRGNFPPRFSGLQFPNYSSELNVNALELDDSALYLCASRRQLTNYGYTFGSGTRLTVV.

The CDR3 DNA reads TGTGCCAGTAGTGAGGTCGCCGGCTATAATTCACCCCTCCACTTT. It translates to CASSEVAGYNSPLHF. The V call is TRBV19, the J call TRBJ1-6, with unresolved D. Germline V CDR1 and CDR2: LNHDA, SQIVND (reference sequence). Trimming stripped 5 bases from V and 3 bases from J, with 11 bases between. The CDR3 length is 15 residues.

This clone was counted only a few times. The rearrangement links TRBV2 to TRBJ2-5; D remains unclear. The V end lost 4 bases, the J end lost 4 bases, and 4 bases lay between the germline ends. Germline loops: CDR1 SNHLY, CDR2 FYNNEI. The CDR3 runs 11 residues. CDR3 sequence (DNA): TGTGCCAGCAGTGTGAGAGAGACCCAGTACTTC. Amino acids: CASSVRETQYF.

CDR3 residues: CASTVQGPAYEQYF. The CDR3 DNA is TGTGCCAGCACCGTACAGGGGCCCGCCTACGAGCAGTACTTC. The V call is TRBV6-5, the J call TRBJ2-7, with 7 positions matching TRBD1. The germline V gene encodes CDR1 MNHEY and CDR2 SVGAGI. This CDR3 has 14 amino acids. V gave up 7 bases and J gave up 2 bases; unmatched junction bases: 8.

This clone was counted a few times. The chain joins TRBV4-3 to TRBJ2-2, with 7 bases matching TRBD2. With V trimmed by 4 bases and J by 4 bases, 15 bases remained unmatched. CDR3 length: 18 residues. CDR1 and CDR2 (germline): LGHNA, YSLEER. In nucleotides, the CDR3 is TGCGCCAGCAGCCCCGGGACTACCACATCTCATCGCACCGGGGAGCTGTTTTTT. This gives the protein CASSPGTTTSHRTGELFF.